These 10 T cell receptor beta chains came from one sample sequenced in a study of cytomegalovirus exposure and HLA in healthy donors. PCR used 60 Vbeta primers and 13 Jbeta primers. Clones were sequenced by immunoSEQ multiplex PCR, and TCRdb holds only the in-frame ones, with some missing. The sample consists of 170,000 or so clones, under 80% of them appearing once. The source material was PBMCs. The receptors stem from a woman aged 50 to 60 in good health and CMV-seropositive.

The gene calls are TRBV18 and TRBJ2-1, with D unresolved. Germline V CDR1 and CDR2: KGHSH, LQKENI. The CDR3 sequence is 13 residues long. Trimming left V 10 bases short and J 8 bases short, with 18 bases between. The CDR3 sequence: CATSKEPFDEQFF. DNA for the CDR3: TGTGCCACCTCGAAGGAGCCCTTCGATGAGCAGTTCTTC.

This chain joins TRBV2 and TRBJ2-7; TRBD1 matches at 7 bases. Germline V CDR1 and CDR2: SNHLY, FYNNEI. This CDR3 contains 17 residues. Unmatched junction bases numbered 13, after V lost 5 bases and J lost 0 bases. CDR3 sequence: CASSLTEDRSFSYEQYF. In DNA form, the CDR3 reads TGTGCCAGCAGTCTAACCGAGGACAGGTCATTCTCCTACGAGCAGTACTTC.

The J gene is TRBJ1-1, the V gene TRBV19; TRBD1 is a possible D gene (5 bases). The CDR3 has 16 amino acids. V lost 0 bases and J 5 bases, leaving 16 bases between the germline ends. Germline-derived CDR1 and CDR2 are LNHDA and SQIVND (reference sequence). The CDR3 coding sequence is TGTGCCAGTAGTATAGACAGGGAGGGCCCAGGAACTGAAGCTTTCTTT. It codes for CASSIDREGPGTEAFF.

The V and J genes are TRBV6-5 and TRBJ2-2; D is perhaps TRBD2 (5 bases). CDR1 and CDR2 from the germline V gene are MNHEY and SVGAGI. The CDR3 has 14 amino acids. Trimming shortened V by 6 bases and J by 4 bases, and 12 bases separated the two germline ends. The CDR3 sequence is CASSPGGFTGELFF. The CDR3 DNA reads TGTGCCAGCAGCCCCGGAGGATTCACCGGGGAGCTGTTTTTT.

The gene calls are TRBV19 and TRBJ1-1; TRBD1 matches at 7 bases. CDR1 and CDR2 (germline): LNHDA, SQIVND (reference sequence). V shed 6 bases, J shed 4 bases, and the junction held 11 bases outside the gene matches. The CDR3 extends over 15 amino acids. CDR3 DNA sequence: TGTGCCAGTAGCCCTAGGAGACAGGGTTTCACTGAAGCTTTCTTT. This sequence encodes CASSPRRQGFTEAFF.

This chain joins TRBV25-1 and TRBJ1-2; D may be TRBD1 (6 bases). This CDR3 contains 15 residues. CDR1 MGHDK and CDR2 SYGVNS come from the germline V gene. V lost 4 bases to trimming and J lost 8 bases, with 20 bases between them. The CDR3 nucleotides are TGTGCCAGCAGTGGCATTCTGGGGGCGGGTGGAGGCTACACCTTC. This gives the protein CASSGILGAGGGYTF.

V is TRBV25-1 and J is TRBJ1-3, with 8 bases lining up with TRBD1. V lost 8 bases, J lost 2 bases, and 5 bases stayed unmatched. Looked up from germline, CDR1 is MGHDK and CDR2 is SYGVNS. The CDR3 has 14 residues. This chain's CDR3 is CASSTGGPGNTIYF. For the CDR3, the DNA is TGTGCCAGCTCCACAGGGGGGCCTGGAAACACCATATATTTT.

The rearrangement uses TRBV6-5 and TRBJ2-1; D possibly corresponds to TRBD2 (5 bases). V was cut by 6 bases and J by 5 bases, with 11 bases left in between. Germline CDR1 and CDR2: MNHEY and SVGAGI. This CDR3 region has 13 residues. CDR3: CASRPDGNNEQFF. CDR3 nucleotides: TGTGCCAGCAGGCCGGACGGGAACAATGAGCAGTTCTTC.

This clone is a singleton in its sample. The chain joins TRBV19 to TRBJ1-1; D not certain. This CDR3 is 13 amino acids long. Germline values: CDR1 LNHDA, CDR2 SQIVND (reference sequence). Trimming pared 1 base from V and 3 bases from J, leaving 6 bases between. The CDR3 is CASSIGADTEAFF. In DNA form, the CDR3 reads TGTGCCAGTAGTATAGGGGCAGACACTGAAGCTTTCTTT.

This clone was counted a few times. This chain joins TRBV6-1 and TRBJ2-7; D call uncertain. The CDR3 has 12 residues. The V gene's germline CDR1 is MNHNS and CDR2 SASEGT. The ends were cut back, 0 bases at V and 6 bases at J, with 6 bases in the middle. The CDR3 region is CASSEARGEQYF. For the CDR3, the DNA is TGTGCCAGCAGTGAAGCGCGCGGCGAGCAGTACTTC.